These 28 T cell receptor beta chains came from one sample sequenced in a study of graft-versus-host responses after intestinal transplantation. The antigens these receptors bind are not known. Clones were read by immunoSEQ multiplex PCR, and TCRdb kept only the in-frame ones, dropping some. The repertoire holds more than 95,000 clones, about nine tenths seen once, with about 0.18% in the top ten. Sample: unstimulated CD4+ T cells sorted from spleen or lymph node cells, taken before intestinal transplant. The receptors here all came from a human donor who received an intestinal transplant.

This clone was detected only a few times. The J gene is TRBJ1-5, the V gene TRBV4-3; 7 bases agree with TRBD1. Trimming cost V 4 bases and J 9 bases; bases outside gene matches: 9. This CDR3 has 14 amino acids. Germline V gives CDR1 LGHNA, CDR2 YSLEER. The CDR3 loop reads CASSPDREARPQHF. CDR3 sequence (DNA): TGCGCCAGCAGCCCCGACAGGGAAGCTCGGCCCCAGCATTTT.

This clone was seen once. The chain has TRBV4-2 and TRBJ2-2; 13 bases agree with TRBD2. The length of the CDR3 is 16 residues. Germline assignment: CDR1 LGHNA and CDR2 YNFKEQ. With V trimmed by 3 bases and J by 4 bases, 2 bases remained unmatched. CDR3 region: CASSHRTSGSTGELFF. CDR3 in DNA: TGTGCCAGCAGCCATCGGACTAGCGGGAGCACCGGGGAGCTGTTTTTT.

The V call is TRBV11-3, the J call TRBJ2-1, with TRBD1 matching 8 bases. Germline assignment: CDR1 SGHNT and CDR2 YENEEA. The CDR3 totals 16 residues. Unmatched junction bases numbered 10, after V lost 5 bases and J lost 4 bases. In nucleotides, the CDR3 is TGTGCCAGCAGCAGACAGGGGCCGGAAGGGTACAATGAGCAGTTCTTC. Translating it yields CASSRQGPEGYNEQFF.

The chain couples TRBV27 to TRBJ1-5; maybe TRBD1 (6 bases). The germline V and J ends were trimmed by 6 bases and 6 bases, with 15 bases remaining between them. This CDR3 has 14 amino acids. Germline assignment: CDR1 MNHEY and CDR2 SMNVEV (reference sequence). CDR3 amino acids: CASRVTGISQPQHF. In DNA, the CDR3 is TGTGCCAGCAGGGTAACAGGGATCAGTCAGCCCCAGCATTTT.

This chain links TRBV6-1 with TRBJ1-1, with TRBD1 matching over 10 bases. CDR3 size: 13 residues. Germline CDR1 and CDR2: MNHNS and SASEGT. J gave up 3 bases and V 6 bases, and 1 base lay outside the gene matches. The CDR3 here is CASRGQGDTEAFF. CDR3 in DNA: TGTGCCAGCAGAGGACAGGGGGACACTGAAGCTTTCTTT.

V gene TRBV7-3 combines with J gene TRBJ2-1; D is possibly TRBD1 (6 bases). V lost 5 bases to trimming and J lost 6 bases, with 17 bases between them. Germline CDR1 reads SGHTA; CDR2 reads FQGTGA. This CDR3 comprises 15 residues. In nucleotides, the CDR3 is TGTGCCAGCAGCACCTTTCGGACAGACCTCAATGAGCAGTTCTTC. It yields the protein CASSTFRTDLNEQFF. Complete variable domain (other parts from reference TRBV7-3 and TRBJ2-1): GAGVSQTPSNKVTEKGKYVELRCDPISGHTALYWYRQSLGQGPEFLIYFQGTGAADDSGLPNDRFFAVRPEGSVSTLKIQRTERGDSAVYLCASSTFRTDLNEQFFGPGTRLTVL.

The rearrangement links TRBV28 to TRBJ1-1; 8 bases align to TRBD1. After removal of 6 bases from V and 5 bases from J, the junction contained 5 bases not matched to a gene. CDR1 is MDHEN and CDR2 is SYDVKM in the germline V gene. The CDR3 is made up of 13 amino acids. CDR3 bases: TGTGCCAGCAGACTTACAGGGGGAACTGAAGCTTTCTTT. It yields the protein CASRLTGGTEAFF.

The chain has TRBV5-1 and TRBJ2-7, with TRBD2 matching over 8 bases. This CDR3 contains 16 residues. Germline trimming cut 0 bases from V and 3 bases from J; bases unmatched to any gene: 8. Germline V gives CDR1 SGHRS, CDR2 YFSETQ. CDR3 protein: CASSLVAGGSNYEQYF. The CDR3 DNA reads TGCGCCAGCAGCTTGGTTGCGGGGGGATCCAACTACGAGCAGTACTTC.

The chain recombines TRBV4-3 with TRBJ1-4, with 11 nucleotides matching TRBD1. In germline, CDR1 is LGHNA, CDR2 YSLEER. The CDR3 runs to 16 residues. The ends lost 0 bases at V and 7 bases at J; junction bases unmatched: 4. The CDR3 nucleotides read TGCGCCAGCAGCCAAGATCCCGGGACAGGGGGTGAAAAACTGTTTTTT. It encodes CASSQDPGTGGEKLFF.

This clone was counted only a few times. V is TRBV10-2 and J is TRBJ1-5; D remains unclear. This CDR3 region has 12 residues. V was cut by 2 bases and J by 5 bases, with 4 bases left in between. Germline CDR1 and CDR2: WSHSY and SAAADI. DNA of the CDR3: TGCGCCAGCAGTGAGGGAGATCAGCCCCAGCATTTT. Protein: CASSEGDQPQHF.

The gene calls are TRBV5-5 and TRBJ2-7; D is uncertain. V was cut by 0 bases and J by 6 bases, with 4 bases left in between. Germline loops: CDR1 SGHKS, CDR2 YYEKEE (reference sequence). The CDR3 has 11 amino acids. In nucleotides, the CDR3 is TGTGCCAGCAGCTTGGATAGCGAGCAGTACTTC. Protein product: CASSLDSEQYF.

The rearrangement joins TRBV28 to TRBJ1-5; D is perhaps TRBD1 (5 bases). The length of the CDR3 is 14 residues. V dropped 1 base and J dropped 7 bases, with 11 bases sitting between them. CDR1 and CDR2 from the germline V gene are MDHEN and SYDVKM. CDR3 coding DNA: TGTGCCAGCAGTTTATCCGGACATAAACAGCCCCAGCATTTT. Its translation: CASSLSGHKQPQHF.

To note about this clone: The sample holds other DNA sequences that translate to the same CDR3. This chain uses TRBV5-4 with TRBJ1-2; 7 bases map to TRBD1. The CDR3 consists of 15 residues. V lost 0 bases to trimming and J lost 0 bases; unmatched junction nucleotides: 2. Germline V gene lookup returns CDR1 SGHNT and CDR2 YYREEE (reference sequence). The CDR3 DNA reads TGTGCCAGCAGCTTGGGGGACAGAGCTAACTATGGCTACACCTTC. Translating it yields CASSLGDRANYGYTF.

Only one count was recorded for this clone. The genes are TRBV18 and TRBJ2-3, with unresolved D. This CDR3 is built from 14 residues. V was clipped by 0 bases and J by 4 bases, with 8 bases between them. CDR1 and CDR2 (germline): KGHSH, LQKENI. CDR3 sequence (DNA): TGTGCCAGCTCACCACCGAACTCGGCAGATACGCAGTATTTT. Protein product: CASSPPNSADTQYF.

The chain carries TRBV5-1 and TRBJ1-5; D may be TRBD1 (5 bases). Germline CDR1 SGHRS, CDR2 YFSETQ. V was shortened by 0 bases and J by 3 bases, with 10 bases between the two germline ends. The CDR3 length is 15 residues. CDR3: CASSLEGAFNQPQHF. DNA for the CDR3: TGCGCCAGCAGCTTGGAAGGGGCGTTCAATCAGCCCCAGCATTTT.

This clone has a single count. This rearrangement joins TRBV10-2 to TRBJ2-5; 7 nucleotides line up with TRBD1. V trimming: 2 bases; J trimming: 2 bases; junction bases outside the gene matches: 11. This CDR3 contains 17 residues. Germline V gives CDR1 WSHSY, CDR2 SAAADI. CDR3 sequence (DNA): TGCGCCAGCAGTGAGGTTGACGACAGGGCCCATCAAGAGACCCAGTACTTC. The encoded protein is CASSEVDDRAHQETQYF.

The chain employs TRBV7-9 and TRBJ2-1; 9 bases line up with TRBD2. This CDR3 is built from 16 residues. V was pared by 2 bases and J by 7 bases, with 9 bases of the junction left unmatched. Germline-derived CDR1 and CDR2 are SEHNR and FQNEAQ (reference sequence). The CDR3 is CASSLRAGGPANEQFF. The CDR3 DNA reads TGTGCCAGCAGCTTAAGGGCGGGAGGGCCGGCGAATGAGCAGTTCTTC.

CDR3 in amino acids: CASGTGSYEQYF. For the CDR3, the DNA is TGTGCCAGCGGGACAGGTTCCTACGAGCAGTACTTC. This rearrangement joins TRBV28 to TRBJ2-7; 8 positions match TRBD1. V shed 8 bases, J shed 1 base, and the junction held 1 base outside the gene matches. The germline gives CDR1 MDHEN, CDR2 SYDVKM. The CDR3 has 12 residues.

DNA for the CDR3: TGCAGTGCTAGAGCCTTCACTGAAGCTTTCTTT. It translates to CSARAFTEAFF. The rearrangement joins TRBV20-1 to TRBJ1-1; D remains unclear. The germline V gene has CDR1 DFQATT and CDR2 SNEGSKA (reference sequence). V was pared by 1 base and J by 4 bases, with 4 bases between. This CDR3 is 11 amino acids long.

This chain uses TRBV11-2 with TRBJ2-4, with no clear D. CDR3 length equals 15 residues. V was pared by 1 base and J by 0 bases, with 7 bases between. The V gene's germline CDR1 is SGHAT and CDR2 FQNNGV. In nucleotides, the CDR3 is TGTGCCAGCAGCTTAGTACAGATAGCCAAAAACATTCAGTACTTC. Amino acids: CASSLVQIAKNIQYF.

The chain combines TRBV7-2 with TRBJ1-5, with D perhaps TRBD1 (6 bases). Germline V CDR1 and CDR2: SGHTA, FQGNSA. There are 14 residues in the CDR3. The V and J ends lost 5 bases and 2 bases respectively, with 10 bases between them. CDR3 loop: CASSRNRGNQPQHF. The CDR3 nucleotides are TGTGCCAGCAGCCGAAACAGGGGCAATCAGCCCCAGCATTTT.

The CDR3 DNA sequence: TGCGCCAGCAGCCATTTTAGAGGGCAGCACTACGAGCAGTACTTC. Translating gives CASSHFRGQHYEQYF. The chain couples TRBV10-1 to TRBJ2-7; D possibly corresponds to TRBD2 (5 bases). V lost 6 bases and J 3 bases, leaving 18 bases between the germline ends. Germline-derived CDR1 and CDR2 are WNHNN and SYGVQD (reference sequence). The CDR3 totals 15 residues.

CDR3 coding DNA: TGTGCCAGCAGTGTGAGGAACAATCAGCCCCAGCATTTT. Translated, it gives CASSVRNNQPQHF. V and J are TRBV6-1 and TRBJ1-5, with D uncertain. Germline-derived CDR1 and CDR2 are MNHNS and SASEGT. V was cut by 4 bases and J by 3 bases, with 7 bases left in between. This CDR3 spans 13 amino acids.

This clone appeared a few times. The V gene is TRBV5-1, the J gene TRBJ1-6; TRBD1 might be the D (5 bases). Germline V gene data show CDR1 as SGHRS and CDR2 as YFSETQ. Trimming cost V 4 bases and J 5 bases, with 13 bases left between them. The CDR3 sequence is 15 residues long. Here the CDR3 reads CASSERTPNNSPLHF. As DNA, the CDR3 is TGCGCCAGCAGCGAAAGGACACCTAATAATTCACCCCTCCACTTT.

J is TRBJ1-2 and V is TRBV21-1; the table's D call, TRBD1, has no DNA check behind it. TRBV21-1 constitutes a pseudogene. There are 12 residues in the CDR3. The CDR3 DNA sequence: TGTGCCAGCAGCAAAGAGGGGGAAGGCTACACCTTC. This sequence encodes CASSKEGEGYTF.

The V gene is TRBV10-3, the J gene TRBJ2-3; 12 bases are a match to TRBD2. Per the germline V gene, CDR1 is ENHRY and CDR2 is SYGVKD. The CDR3 runs to 19 residues. V was clipped by 3 bases and J by 0 bases; unmatched bases: 10. The CDR3 DNA reads TGTGCCATCAGTGACCCTAGCGGGGGGGCCTCCGCTAGCACAGATACGCAGTATTTT. It encodes CAISDPSGGASASTDTQYF.

This clone was recorded once. The V call is TRBV18, the J call TRBJ1-6, with TRBD1 matching 9 bases. Germline loops: CDR1 KGHSH, CDR2 LQKENI. V lost 11 bases to trimming and J lost 2 bases; unmatched junction nucleotides: 7. The CDR3 runs 15 residues. CDR3 amino acids: CAHPDRGAYNSPLHF. The CDR3 DNA reads TGTGCCCACCCGGACAGGGGAGCCTATAATTCACCCCTCCACTTT.

The J gene is TRBJ2-7, the V gene TRBV7-9, with 7 bases that match TRBD1. Trimming removed 5 bases from V and 2 bases from J; junction bases left unmatched: 9. The CDR3 length is 15 residues. Germline CDR1 and CDR2: SEHNR and FQNEAQ (reference sequence). The CDR3 bases are TGTGCCAGCAGCGTTGGCCAGGGGGTTGCCTACGAGCAGTACTTC. The encoded protein is CASSVGQGVAYEQYF.